This TCR beta chain is drawn from a study of shared clonotypes between healthy human individuals. General study points: All-four-donor shared clonotypes had higher generation probabilities than non-shared clonotypes did.

The naive CD8 population came from CD45RO-negative cells selected for CCR7, without terminally differentiated effector memory CD45RA+ cells. The CDR3 loop spans 14 amino acids. The V end lost 3 bases, the J end lost 7 bases, and 16 bases lay between the germline ends. The germline gives CDR1 MDHEN, CDR2 SYDVKM. The table came from immunoSEQ multiplex PCR; TCRdb's copy has only in-frame clones and leaves some out. The sample gives roughly 1,800,000 clones, less than 95% of which show up once; around 1% is in the top ten. This clone was found once. What it binds is not known. This receptor was obtained from a young man in good health. The sample was naive CD8+ T cells sorted from blood. The rearrangement uses TRBV28 and TRBJ2-7; possible D gene TRBD1, 6 bases. DNA of the CDR3: TGTGCCAGCAGTTTTAGACTGGGACACCATGAGCAGTACTTC. Amino acid sequence: CASSFRLGHHEQYF. Drawing the rest from reference TRBV28 and TRBJ2-7, the complete variable domain is DVKVTQSSRYLVKRTGEKVFLECVQDMDHENMFWYRQDPGLGLRLIYFSYDVKMKEKGDIPEGYSVSREKKERFSLILESASTNQTSMYLCASSFRLGHHEQYFGPGTRLTVT.